The clone carrying this TCR beta chain has more than one count but fewer than ten. This entry belongs to a study of blood T cell repertoires in COVID-19. On the study more broadly: COVID-19 samples, acute and convalescent, were from the United States, Italy and Spain.

Libraries were prepared by immunoSEQ multiplex PCR; TCRdb keeps only in-frame clonotypes and omits some of them. The sample contains around 200,000 clones, around 80% of which appear only once. This CDR3 has 15 amino acids. CDR1 is LNHDA, CDR2 SQIVND, per germline (reference sequence). Trimming pared 5 bases from V and 0 bases from J, leaving 11 bases between. This chain links TRBV19 with TRBJ1-5; possible D gene TRBD1, 6 bases. Sequencing was performed on peripheral blood. This TCR came from a woman of 80 years or more with active or convalescent COVID-19. CDR3 nucleotides: TGTGCCAGTAGTGTCGGACAGCTTAGCAATCAGCCCCAGCATTTT. Translated: CASSVGQLSNQPQHF.